These T cell receptor beta chains were read from a single sample in a study of control samples from healthy donors and cancer patients. Clones were sequenced by immunoSEQ multiplex PCR, and TCRdb holds only the in-frame ones, with some missing. The table lists about 190,000 clones, roughly 91% of them singletons. The sequencing sample was made of blood. Receptor source: a young man in good health. The CDR3 runs from the conserved cysteine through the conserved F or W. A D gene is named only where the DNA matches it firmly. Rows may omit the clone size; those that give it use once, few, many or a size class.

NA,TRBJ2-1,TRBV12-3/TRBV12-4,NA,CASSLYNEQFF,TGTGCCAGCAGTCTTTACAATGAGCAGTTCTTC
NA,TRBJ2-7,TRBV27,TRBD2,CASSPRRAGVTYEQYF,TGTGCCAGCAGTCCCCGTCGGGCGGGGGTGACCTACGAGCAGTACTTC
NA,TRBJ2-2,TRBV28,NA,CASRGGNTGELFF,TGTGCCAGCAGAGGGGGGAACACCGGGGAGCTGTTTTTT
NA,TRBJ1-4,TRBV4-1,NA,CASSQREANEKLFF,TGCGCCAGCAGCCAAAGGGAAGCTAATGAAAAACTGTTTTTT
NA,TRBJ1-6,TRBV6-5,TRBD1,CASSYRTGPPLHF,TGTGCCAGCAGTTACCGGACAGGGCCACCCCTCCACTTT
NA,TRBJ2-7,TRBV5-1,TRBD2,CASSEQTSSTYEQYF,TGCGCCAGCAGCGAACAGACTAGCTCTACCTACGAGCAGTACTTC
NA,TRBJ2-1,TRBV9,TRBD1,CASSPWGQVSGEQFF,TGTGCCAGCAGCCCATGGGGACAGGTATCGGGTGAGCAGTTCTTC
NA,TRBJ2-1,TRBV30,NA,CAWSPLGWDEQFF,TGTGCCTGGAGTCCCCTCGGGTGGGATGAGCAGTTCTTC
NA,TRBJ1-1,TRBV18,NA,CASSPQLIGFSEAFF,TGTGCCAGCTCACCACAACTGATAGGGTTTAGTGAAGCTTTCTTT
once,TRBJ2-3,TRBV5-4,NA,CASSVGGSTDTQYF,TGTGCCAGCAGCGTGGGGGGTAGCACAGATACGCAGTATTTT
NA,TRBJ2-3,TRBV5-4,NA,CASSLGIVEAPITDTQYF,TGTGCCAGCAGCTTGGGGATAGTGGAAGCGCCGATCACAGATACGCAGTATTTT
NA,TRBJ2-2,TRBV28,TRBD1,CASSRQGVGTGELFF,TGTGCCAGCAGTCGACAGGGCGTGGGCACCGGGGAGCTGTTTTTT
NA,TRBJ1-1,TRBV14,TRBD1,CASSHLSGQGATEAFF,TGTGCCAGCAGCCACCTTTCGGGACAGGGAGCCACTGAAGCTTTCTTT
NA,TRBJ1-1,TRBV23-1,NA,CASSQATDKDTEAFF,TGCGCCAGCAGTCAAGCGACGGACAAGGACACTGAAGCTTTCTTT
NA,TRBJ2-5,TRBV5-1,NA,CASSKGGIQNQETQYF,TGCGCCAGCAGCAAAGGAGGAATACAGAACCAAGAGACCCAGTACTTC
NA,TRBJ1-1,TRBV23-1,NA,CASSQHEAGVMNTEAFF,TGCGCCAGCAGTCAACATGAGGCGGGGGTGATGAACACTGAAGCTTTCTTT
NA,TRBJ2-3,TRBV10-3,NA,CAISISPPGHGGDTQYF,TGTGCCATCAGTATCTCCCCCCCGGGACACGGTGGGGATACGCAGTATTTT
NA,TRBJ2-2,TRBV18,NA,CASSLTGIRTGELFF,TGTGCCAGCTCACTTACAGGGATTCGCACCGGGGAGCTGTTTTTT
NA,TRBJ2-2,TRBV5-1,NA,CASSPTGISDGELFF,TGCGCCAGCTCCCCGACAGGAATAAGTGACGGGGAGCTGTTTTTT
NA,TRBJ2-1,TRBV5-8,NA,CASSPPVRGSSYNEQFF,TGTGCCAGCAGCCCCCCGGTGAGGGGTAGCTCCTACAATGAGCAGTTCTTC
NA,TRBJ2-5,TRBV18,NA,CASSPGGGRHQETQYF,TGTGCCAGCTCACCGGGAGGGGGGAGACACCAAGAGACCCAGTACTTC
NA,TRBJ1-2,TRBV2,NA,CASSRTANYGYTF,TGTGCCAGCAGTCGGACGGCTAACTATGGCTACACCTTC
NA,TRBJ1-4,TRBV19,NA,CASRPNGEKLFF,TGTGCCAGTAGACCGAATGGGGAAAAACTGTTTTTT
NA,TRBJ2-1,TRBV18,NA,CASSPPDRYYNEQFF,TGTGCCAGCTCACCACCGGACAGATACTACAATGAGCAGTTCTTC
once,TRBJ1-5,TRBV24-1,NA,CATSDSFGNQPQHF,TGTGCCACCAGTGATTCGTTCGGCAATCAGCCCCAGCATTTT
NA,TRBJ2-5,TRBV6-1,TRBD1,CASSEGSGTGFGETQYF,TGTGCCAGCAGTGAGGGGTCCGGGACAGGGTTTGGAGAGACCCAGTACTTC
NA,TRBJ1-1,TRBV2,NA,CASSEGRGNTEAFF,TGTGCCAGCAGTGAAGGCAGGGGGAACACTGAAGCTTTCTTT
NA,TRBJ2-7,TRBV6-2/TRBV6-3,NA,CASSPPRGGAYEQYF,TGTGCCAGCAGTCCCCCGCGAGGCGGGGCCTACGAGCAGTACTTC
NA,TRBJ2-4,TRBV2,TRBD1,CASTRGQGPNIQYF,TGTGCCAGCACCAGAGGACAGGGGCCAAACATTCAGTACTTC
NA,TRBJ2-2,TRBV5-1,NA,CASSFGQGNTGELFF,TGCGCCAGCAGCTTTGGGCAGGGAAACACCGGGGAGCTGTTTTTT
NA,TRBJ2-1,TRBV18,TRBD1,CASSPPGDRAYNEQFF,TGTGCCAGCTCACCACCAGGGGACAGGGCTTACAATGAGCAGTTCTTC
NA,TRBJ2-7,TRBV14,NA,CASSRTGMPGRYF,TGTGCCAGCAGCCGTACGGGCATGCCGGGTCGGTACTTC
NA,TRBJ1-3,TRBV3-1/TRBV3-2,NA,CASSQVPYSYGTSSGNTIYF,TGTGCCAGCAGCCAAGTTCCGTACTCGTACGGGACCAGCTCTGGAAACACCATATATTTT
NA,TRBJ1-2,TRBV19,TRBD1,CASSIGLGQGNYGYTF,TGTGCCAGTAGTATAGGTCTTGGACAGGGTAACTATGGCTACACCTTC
few,TRBJ2-7,TRBV19,NA,CASSINGYYEQYF,TGTGCCAGTAGTATTAACGGCTACTACGAGCAGTACTTC
NA,TRBJ1-4,TRBV2,TRBD1,CASNLLGQGDEKLFF,TGTGCCAGCAACCTCTTGGGACAGGGAGATGAAAAACTGTTTTTT
NA,TRBJ2-2,TRBV10-3,TRBD2,CAISPRLAGANTGELFF,TGTGCCATCAGCCCCCGACTAGCGGGGGCGAACACCGGGGAGCTGTTTTTT
NA,TRBJ2-1,TRBV18,TRBD2,CASSRLAVSSEQFF,TGTGCCAGCTCCCGGCTAGCGGTGAGCTCTGAGCAGTTCTTC
few,TRBJ2-3,TRBV24-1,NA,CATSGLRDISTDTQYF,TGTGCCACCAGTGGTCTCCGGGACATTAGCACAGATACGCAGTATTTT
NA,TRBJ1-2,TRBV4-1,NA,CASSQAHGAFYGYTF,TGCGCCAGCAGCCAAGCGCACGGAGCTTTCTATGGCTACACCTTC
NA,TRBJ2-2,TRBV28,NA,CASSSPTTGQRAGELFF,TGTGCCAGCAGTTCCCCTACCACCGGCCAAAGGGCCGGGGAGCTGTTTTTT
NA,TRBJ1-5,TRBV24-1,NA,CATSGDGDQPQHF,TGTGCCACCAGTGGGGACGGCGATCAGCCCCAGCATTTT
NA,TRBJ1-4,TRBV25-1,TRBD1,CASRAGPGGEKLFF,TGTGCCAGCCGCGCGGGGCCAGGGGGTGAAAAACTGTTTTTT
NA,TRBJ1-2,TRBV3-1/TRBV3-2,NA,CASSQAGKGYGYTF,TGTGCCAGCAGCCAAGCAGGGAAGGGCTATGGCTACACCTTC
NA,TRBJ2-1,TRBV11-2,NA,CASSAVEGSEQFF,TGTGCCAGCAGCGCGGTCGAGGGCAGTGAGCAGTTCTTC
NA,TRBJ2-7,TRBV7-2,TRBD1,CASSSRQGLSYEQYF,TGTGCCAGCAGCTCTAGACAGGGCCTCTCCTACGAGCAGTACTTC
NA,TRBJ1-1,TRBV30,NA,CAWSPNPGPMNTEAFF,TGTGCCTGGAGTCCAAACCCGGGGCCGATGAACACTGAAGCTTTCTTT
NA,TRBJ2-5,TRBV12-3/TRBV12-4,NA,CASSPDLRETQYF,TGTGCCAGCAGTCCCGACCTTAGGGAGACCCAGTACTTC
NA,TRBJ2-7,TRBV2,NA,CASSDSLGANYEQYF,TGTGCCAGCAGTGACTCTCTGGGAGCTAACTACGAGCAGTACTTC
NA,TRBJ1-1,TRBV6-5,NA,CAVTLVGTSGTEAFF,TGTGCCGTCACTCTTGTGGGCACCTCGGGAACTGAAGCTTTCTTT
few,TRBJ1-3,TRBV12-3/TRBV12-4,NA,CASSLKGHTIYF,TGTGCCAGCAGTTTGAAGGGACACACCATATATTTT
NA,TRBJ1-1,TRBV6-2/TRBV6-3,NA,CASSLLTGYRAFF,TGTGCCAGCAGTTTATTGACAGGTTATAGGGCTTTCTTT
NA,TRBJ1-1,TRBV24-1,TRBD1,CATSDRWDSSEAFF,TGTGCCACCAGTGATCGTTGGGACAGTAGTGAAGCTTTCTTT